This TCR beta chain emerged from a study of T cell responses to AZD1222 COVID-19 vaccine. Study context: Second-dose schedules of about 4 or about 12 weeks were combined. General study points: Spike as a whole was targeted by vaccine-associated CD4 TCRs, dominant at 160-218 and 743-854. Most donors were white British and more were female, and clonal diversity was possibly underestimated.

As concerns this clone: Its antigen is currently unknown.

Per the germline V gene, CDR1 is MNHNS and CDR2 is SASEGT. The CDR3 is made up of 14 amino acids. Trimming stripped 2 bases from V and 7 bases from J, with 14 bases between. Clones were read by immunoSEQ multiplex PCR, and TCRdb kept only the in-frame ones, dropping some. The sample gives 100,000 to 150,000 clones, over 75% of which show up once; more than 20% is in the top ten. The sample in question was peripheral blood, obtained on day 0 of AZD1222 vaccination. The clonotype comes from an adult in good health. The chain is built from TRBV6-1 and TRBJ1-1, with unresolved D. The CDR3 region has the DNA TGTGCCAGCAGTGAATTTATCCCAGTGGGTGAAGCTTTCTTT. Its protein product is CASSEFIPVGEAFF.